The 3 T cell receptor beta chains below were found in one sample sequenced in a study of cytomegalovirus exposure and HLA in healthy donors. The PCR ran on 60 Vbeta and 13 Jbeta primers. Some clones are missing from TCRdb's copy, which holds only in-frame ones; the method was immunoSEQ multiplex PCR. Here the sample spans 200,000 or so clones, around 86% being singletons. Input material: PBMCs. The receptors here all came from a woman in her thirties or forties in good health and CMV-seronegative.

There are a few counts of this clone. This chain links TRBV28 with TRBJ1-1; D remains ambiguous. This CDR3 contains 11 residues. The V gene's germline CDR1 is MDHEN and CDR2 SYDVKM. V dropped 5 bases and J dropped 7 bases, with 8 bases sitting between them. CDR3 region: CASSLRSEAFF. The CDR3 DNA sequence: TGTGCCAGCAGTCTCCGCAGTGAAGCTTTCTTT.

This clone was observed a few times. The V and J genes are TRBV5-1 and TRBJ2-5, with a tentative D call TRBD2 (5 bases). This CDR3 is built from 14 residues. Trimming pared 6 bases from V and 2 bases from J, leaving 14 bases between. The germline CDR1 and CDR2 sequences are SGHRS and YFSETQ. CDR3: CASTRDGDQETQYF. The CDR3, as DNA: TGCGCCAGCACGAGGGATGGGGATCAAGAGACCCAGTACTTC.

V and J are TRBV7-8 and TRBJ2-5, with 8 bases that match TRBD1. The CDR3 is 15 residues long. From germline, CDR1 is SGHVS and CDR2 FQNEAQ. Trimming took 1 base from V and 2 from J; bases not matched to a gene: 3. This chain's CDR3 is CASSLGGTGQETQYF. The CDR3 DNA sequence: TGTGCCAGCAGCTTAGGGGGGACAGGTCAAGAGACCCAGTACTTC.